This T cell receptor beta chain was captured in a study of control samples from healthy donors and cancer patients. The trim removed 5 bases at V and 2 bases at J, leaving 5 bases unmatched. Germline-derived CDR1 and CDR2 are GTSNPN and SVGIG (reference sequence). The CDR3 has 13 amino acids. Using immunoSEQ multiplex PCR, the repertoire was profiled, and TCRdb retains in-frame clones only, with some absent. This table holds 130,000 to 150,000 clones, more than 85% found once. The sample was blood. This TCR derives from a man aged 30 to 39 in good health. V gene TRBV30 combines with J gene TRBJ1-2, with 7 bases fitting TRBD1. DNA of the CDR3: TGTGCCTGGGGTGACAGGGAGAACTATGGCTACACCTTC. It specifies CAWGDRENYGYTF.